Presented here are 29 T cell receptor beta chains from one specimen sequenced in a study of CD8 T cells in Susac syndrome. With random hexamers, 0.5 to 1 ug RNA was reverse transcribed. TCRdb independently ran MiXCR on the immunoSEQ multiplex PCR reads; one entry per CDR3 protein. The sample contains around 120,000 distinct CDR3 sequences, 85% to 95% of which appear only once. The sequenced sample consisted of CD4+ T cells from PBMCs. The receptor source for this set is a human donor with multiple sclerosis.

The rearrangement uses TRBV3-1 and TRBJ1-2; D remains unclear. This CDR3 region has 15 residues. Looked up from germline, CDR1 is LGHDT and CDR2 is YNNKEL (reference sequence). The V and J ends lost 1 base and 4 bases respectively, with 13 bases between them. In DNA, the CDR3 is TGTGCCAGCAGCCAAGGCAGCACGAGACCCTATGGCTACACCTTC. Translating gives CASSQGSTRPYGYTF.

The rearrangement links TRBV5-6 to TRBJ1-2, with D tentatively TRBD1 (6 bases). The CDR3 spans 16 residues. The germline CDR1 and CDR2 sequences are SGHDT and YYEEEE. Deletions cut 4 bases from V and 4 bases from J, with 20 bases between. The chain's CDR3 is CASSPLVRGHFYGYTF. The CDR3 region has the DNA TGTGCCAGCAGCCCGTTGGTGCGGGGGCATTTCTATGGCTACACCTTC.

CDR3 nucleotides: TGTGCCAGCAGCCCGCAAGCGGGGGGCTCCTACGAGCAGTACTTC. As protein: CASSPQAGGSYEQYF. The chain recombines TRBV12-3 or TRBV12-4 with TRBJ2-7, with 9 positions matching TRBD2. The CDR3 is 15 amino acids. Trimming removed 6 bases from V and 0 bases from J; junction bases left unmatched: 6.

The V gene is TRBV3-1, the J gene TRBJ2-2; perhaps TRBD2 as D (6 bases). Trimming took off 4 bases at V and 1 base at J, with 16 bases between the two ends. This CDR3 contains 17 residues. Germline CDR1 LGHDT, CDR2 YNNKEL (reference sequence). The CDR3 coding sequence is TGTGCCAGCAGCCGAAACTCGGACGGGGGGAACACCGGGGAGCTGTTTTTT. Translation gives CASSRNSDGGNTGELFF.

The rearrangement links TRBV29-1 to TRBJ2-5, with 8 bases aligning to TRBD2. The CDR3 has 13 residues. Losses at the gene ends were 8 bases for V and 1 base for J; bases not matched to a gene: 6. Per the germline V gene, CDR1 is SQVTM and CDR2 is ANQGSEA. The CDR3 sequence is CSTAGGTQETQYF. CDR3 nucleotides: TGCAGCACCGCGGGAGGCACCCAAGAGACCCAGTACTTC.

The CDR3 is CASSSGTGYSPLHF. CDR3 in DNA: TGTGCCAGCAGCTCCGGGACAGGGTATTCACCCCTCCACTTT. The gene calls are TRBV7-9 and TRBJ1-6, with 9 bases lining up with TRBD1. The CDR3 covers 14 residues. Per the germline V gene, CDR1 is SEHNR and CDR2 is FQNEAQ (reference sequence). With 4 bases clipped from V and 8 bases from J, the junction kept 3 bases outside the gene matches.

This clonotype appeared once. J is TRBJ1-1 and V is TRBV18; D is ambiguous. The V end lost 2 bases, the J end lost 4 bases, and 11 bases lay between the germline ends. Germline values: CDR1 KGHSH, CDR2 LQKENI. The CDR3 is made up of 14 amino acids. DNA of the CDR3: TGTGCCAGCTCACCATCCGCAGGATTCACTGAAGCTTTCTTT. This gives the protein CASSPSAGFTEAFF.

The CDR3 loop reads CASSRTGKGYEQYF. The CDR3, as DNA: TGTGCCAGCAGCCGGACAGGGAAAGGGTACGAGCAGTACTTC. The chain couples TRBV5-6 to TRBJ2-7; the match to TRBD1 covers 8 bases. After removal of 4 bases from V and 4 bases from J, the junction contained 7 bases not matched to a gene. The CDR3 totals 14 residues. Germline V gene data show CDR1 as SGHDT and CDR2 as YYEEEE.

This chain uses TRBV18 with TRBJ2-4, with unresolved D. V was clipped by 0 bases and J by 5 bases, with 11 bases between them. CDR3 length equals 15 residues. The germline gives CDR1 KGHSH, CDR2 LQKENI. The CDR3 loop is CASSPPGREENIQYF. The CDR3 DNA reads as TGTGCCAGCTCACCACCGGGAAGGGAAGAAAACATTCAGTACTTC.

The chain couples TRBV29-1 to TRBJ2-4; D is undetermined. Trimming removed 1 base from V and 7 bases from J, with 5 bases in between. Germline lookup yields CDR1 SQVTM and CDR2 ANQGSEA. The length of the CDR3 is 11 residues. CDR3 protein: CSVEVGNIQYF. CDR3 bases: TGCAGCGTTGAAGTCGGTAACATTCAGTACTTC.

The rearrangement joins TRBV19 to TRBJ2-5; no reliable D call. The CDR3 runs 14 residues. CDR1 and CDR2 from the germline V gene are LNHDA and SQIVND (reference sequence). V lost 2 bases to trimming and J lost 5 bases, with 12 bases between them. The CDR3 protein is CASSIIGLRETQYF. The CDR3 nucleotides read TGTGCCAGTAGTATAATTGGCCTCAGGGAGACCCAGTACTTC.

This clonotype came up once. Here the CDR3 reads CASSQAGVYEQYF. In DNA, the CDR3 is TGTGCCAGCAGCCAAGCAGGGGTCTACGAGCAGTACTTC. V gene TRBV3-1 combines with J gene TRBJ2-7, with D maybe TRBD1 (6 bases). In germline, CDR1 is LGHDT, CDR2 YNNKEL (reference sequence). V lost 1 base and J lost 3, with 7 bases in between. The CDR3 spans 13 residues.

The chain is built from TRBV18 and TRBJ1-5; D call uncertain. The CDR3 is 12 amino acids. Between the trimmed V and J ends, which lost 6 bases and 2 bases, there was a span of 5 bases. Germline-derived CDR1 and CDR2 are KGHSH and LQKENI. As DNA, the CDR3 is TGTGCCAGCTCTCCGGGCAATCAGCCCCAGCATTTT. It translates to CASSPGNQPQHF.

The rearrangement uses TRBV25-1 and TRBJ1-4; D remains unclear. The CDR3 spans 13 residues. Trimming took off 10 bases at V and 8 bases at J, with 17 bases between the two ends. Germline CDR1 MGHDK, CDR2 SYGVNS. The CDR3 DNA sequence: TGTGCCACCGGAGGTAGGGTGTTCGAAAAACTGTTTTTT. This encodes CATGGRVFEKLFF.

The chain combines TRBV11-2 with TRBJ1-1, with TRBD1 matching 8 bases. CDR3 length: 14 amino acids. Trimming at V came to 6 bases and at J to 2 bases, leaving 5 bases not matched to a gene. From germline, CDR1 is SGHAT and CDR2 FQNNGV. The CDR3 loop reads CASRTGGHNTEAFF. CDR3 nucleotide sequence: TGTGCCAGCAGAACAGGGGGGCACAACACTGAAGCTTTCTTT.

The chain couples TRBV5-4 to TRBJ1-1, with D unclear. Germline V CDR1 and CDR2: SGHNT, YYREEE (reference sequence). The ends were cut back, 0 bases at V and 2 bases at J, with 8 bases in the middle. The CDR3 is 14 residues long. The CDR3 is CASSLVWGNTEAFF. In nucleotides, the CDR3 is TGTGCCAGCAGCTTGGTGTGGGGAAACACTGAAGCTTTCTTT. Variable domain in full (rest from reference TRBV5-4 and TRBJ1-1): ETGVTQSPTHLIKTRGQQVTLRCSSQSGHNTVSWYQQALGQGPQFIFQYYREEENGRGNFPPRFSGLQFPNYSSELNVNALELDDSALYLCASSLVWGNTEAFFGQGTRLTVV.

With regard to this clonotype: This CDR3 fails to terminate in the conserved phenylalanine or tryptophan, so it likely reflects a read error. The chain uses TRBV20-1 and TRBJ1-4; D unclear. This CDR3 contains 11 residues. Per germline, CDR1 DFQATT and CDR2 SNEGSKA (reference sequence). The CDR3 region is CGARGSEKLFI. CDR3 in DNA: TGCGGTGCTAGAGGGAGCGAAAAACTGTTTATT.

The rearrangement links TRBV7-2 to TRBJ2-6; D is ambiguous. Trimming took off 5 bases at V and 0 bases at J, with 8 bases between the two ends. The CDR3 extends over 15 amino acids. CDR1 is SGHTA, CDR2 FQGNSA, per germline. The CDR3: CASSPIGSGANVLTF. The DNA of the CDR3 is TGTGCCAGCAGCCCCATTGGCTCTGGGGCCAACGTCCTGACTTTC.

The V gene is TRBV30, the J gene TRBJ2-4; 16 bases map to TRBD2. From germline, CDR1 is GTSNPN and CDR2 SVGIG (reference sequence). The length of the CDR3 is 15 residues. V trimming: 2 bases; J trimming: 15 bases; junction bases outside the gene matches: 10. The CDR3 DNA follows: TGTGCCTGGAGTCCAAAGGGACTAGCGGGGGGGCGGAGGTACTTC. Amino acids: CAWSPKGLAGGRRYF. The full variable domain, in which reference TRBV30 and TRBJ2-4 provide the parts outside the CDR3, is SQTIHQWPATLVQPVGSPLSLECTVEGTSNPNLYWYRQAAGRGLQLLFYSVGIGQISSEVPQNLSASRPQDRQFILSSKKLLLSDSGFYLCAWSPKGLAGGRRYFGAGTRLSVL.

The CDR3 here is CASSDAPGPISGGYTF. CDR3 nucleotide sequence: TGTGCCAGCAGTGACGCTCCGGGTCCGATCTCGGGTGGCTACACCTTC. V is TRBV6-4 and J is TRBJ1-2; no clear D. CDR3 length equals 16 residues. Germline V gives CDR1 MRHNA, CDR2 SNTAGT. Trimming removed 2 bases from V and 7 bases from J, with 20 bases in between.

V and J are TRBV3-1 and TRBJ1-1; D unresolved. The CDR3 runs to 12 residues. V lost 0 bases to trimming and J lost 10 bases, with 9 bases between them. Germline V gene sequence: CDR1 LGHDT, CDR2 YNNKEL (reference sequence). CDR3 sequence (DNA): TGTGCCAGCAGCCAAGATGGGAGGCGAGCTTTCTTT. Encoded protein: CASSQDGRRAFF. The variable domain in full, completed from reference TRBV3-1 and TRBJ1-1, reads DTAVSQTPKYLVTQMGNDKSIKCEQNLGHDTMYWYKQDSKKFLKIMFSYNNKELIINETVPNRFSPKSPDKAHLNLHINSLELGDSAVYFCASSQDGRRAFFGQGTRLTVV.

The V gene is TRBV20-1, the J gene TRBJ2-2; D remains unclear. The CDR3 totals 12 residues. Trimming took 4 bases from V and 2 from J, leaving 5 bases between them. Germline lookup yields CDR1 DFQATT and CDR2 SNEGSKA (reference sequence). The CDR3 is CSANQNTGELFF. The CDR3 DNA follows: TGCAGTGCTAATCAAAACACCGGGGAGCTGTTTTTT.

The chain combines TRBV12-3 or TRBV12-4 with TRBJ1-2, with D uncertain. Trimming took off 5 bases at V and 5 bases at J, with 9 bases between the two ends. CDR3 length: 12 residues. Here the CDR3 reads CASSPTPYGYTF. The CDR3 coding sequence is TGTGCCAGCAGTCCAACTCCTTATGGCTACACCTTC.

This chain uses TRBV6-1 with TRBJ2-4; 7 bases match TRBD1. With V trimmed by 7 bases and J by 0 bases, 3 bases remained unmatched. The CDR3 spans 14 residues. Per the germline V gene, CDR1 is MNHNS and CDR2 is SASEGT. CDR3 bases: TGTGCCAGCAAACAGGGGATAGCCAAAAACATTCAGTACTTC. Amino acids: CASKQGIAKNIQYF.

The CDR3 loop is CASSLAGTSNEAFF. The CDR3 DNA follows: TGTGCCAGCAGTTTAGCCGGGACGTCCAATGAAGCTTTCTTT. The V call is TRBV12-3 or TRBV12-4, the J call TRBJ1-1; TRBD1 might be the D (5 bases). This CDR3 contains 14 residues. The ends were cut back, 0 bases at V and 7 bases at J, with 12 bases in the middle.

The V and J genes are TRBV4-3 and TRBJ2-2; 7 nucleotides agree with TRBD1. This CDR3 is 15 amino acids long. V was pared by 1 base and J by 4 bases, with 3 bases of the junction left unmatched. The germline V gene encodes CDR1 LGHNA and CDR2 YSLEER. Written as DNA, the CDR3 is TGCGCCAGCAGCCAAGGGACAGGACGCACCGGGGAGCTGTTTTTT. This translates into CASSQGTGRTGELFF.

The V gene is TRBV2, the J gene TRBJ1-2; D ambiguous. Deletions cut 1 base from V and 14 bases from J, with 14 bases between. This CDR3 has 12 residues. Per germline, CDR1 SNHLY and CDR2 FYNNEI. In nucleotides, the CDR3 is TGTGCCAGCAGTGAAGGAACAGCCGTCTATACCTTC. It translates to CASSEGTAVYTF.

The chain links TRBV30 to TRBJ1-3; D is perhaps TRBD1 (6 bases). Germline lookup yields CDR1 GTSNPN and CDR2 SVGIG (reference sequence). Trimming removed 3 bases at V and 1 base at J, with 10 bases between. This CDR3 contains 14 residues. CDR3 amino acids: CAWSPRGSGNTIYF. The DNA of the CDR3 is TGTGCCTGGAGCCCCAGGGGTTCTGGAAACACCATATATTTT.

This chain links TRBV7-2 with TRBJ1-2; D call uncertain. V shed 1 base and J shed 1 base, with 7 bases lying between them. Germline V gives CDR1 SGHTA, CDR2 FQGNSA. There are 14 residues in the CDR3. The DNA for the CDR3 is TGTGCCAGCAGCTTAGTGCACAGTAACTATGGCTACACCTTC. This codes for CASSLVHSNYGYTF.